Presented here are 8 T cell receptor beta chains from one specimen sequenced in a study of blood T cells in healthy people across ages. Primers used in a second PCR of roughly 7 to 11 cycles were a sample-barcoded 5' primer and a J-beta primer mix. TCRdb ran MiXCR on the 5' RACE reads and lists one entry per CDR3 protein. This table holds about 900,000 distinct CDR3 sequences, roughly 52% found once. Sequencing was carried out using blood. The receptors derive from a man younger than 45 in good health.

This chain connects TRBV25-1 to TRBJ2-3; 8 nucleotides line up with TRBD2. The CDR3 spans 16 residues. Germline assignment: CDR1 MGHDK and CDR2 SYGVNS. V gave up 5 bases and J gave up 1 base; unmatched junction bases: 8. The CDR3 nucleotides are TGTGCCAGCAGTTCCGCTAGCGGGTTCGGCACAGATACGCAGTATTTT. Translation gives CASSSASGFGTDTQYF. Based on the CDR3 plus reference TRBV25-1 and TRBJ2-3, the full variable domain is EADIYQTPRYLVIGTGKKITLECSQTMGHDKMYWYQQDPGMELHLIHYSYGVNSTEKGDLSSESTVSRIRTEHFPLTLESARPSHTSQYLCASSSASGFGTDTQYFGPGTRLTVL.

This clonotype was detected only a few times. V usage is TRBV4-1 and J usage is TRBJ2-7; D gene ambiguous. In germline, CDR1 is MGHRA, CDR2 YSYEKL. This CDR3 has 13 residues. V lost 4 bases and J 4 bases, leaving 11 bases between the germline ends. CDR3 nucleotide sequence: TGCGCCAGCAGCCCCCTGTGGGGATACGAGCAGTACTTC. Its protein is CASSPLWGYEQYF.

With respect to this clonotype: This may be a read error: a much more frequent sequence differs by one nucleotide. This chain joins TRBV20-1 and TRBJ2-1; 10 bases agree with TRBD2. The DNA end is more similar to TRBJ2-7, so the J call may be wrong. This CDR3 has 14 residues. Per germline, CDR1 DFQATT and CDR2 SNEGSKA (reference sequence). The CDR3 region is CSAGLAGAYNEQYF. The CDR3, as DNA: TGCAGTGCGGGCCTAGCGGGGGCTTACAATGAGCAGTACTTC.

The genes are TRBV28 and TRBJ2-3, with TRBD1 matching 8 bases. V lost 5 bases to trimming and J lost 6 bases; unmatched junction nucleotides: 10. From germline, CDR1 is MDHEN and CDR2 SYDVKM. The length of the CDR3 is 15 residues. CDR3 bases: TGTGCCAGCAGTACCGGAGGGACAGGAGTGGATACGCAGTATTTT. It encodes CASSTGGTGVDTQYF.

A note on this clonotype: One end of the junction is discordant with germline, which a read error may explain. CDR3 in amino acids: CASSPSGPGTGELFF. The CDR3 region has the DNA TGTGCTAGCAGCCCTTCAGGGCCGGGGACCGGGGAGCTGTTTTTT. The chain carries TRBV7-7 and TRBJ2-2; the D call may be TRBD1 or TRBD2 (5 bases each). The germline V gene has CDR1 SSHAT and CDR2 FNYEAQ (reference sequence). CDR3 length: 15 amino acids.

The chain links TRBV29-1 to TRBJ2-7, with D uncertain. Germline-derived CDR1 and CDR2 are SQVTM and ANQGSEA. This CDR3 comprises 13 residues. Trimming cost V 4 bases and J 8 bases, with 18 bases left between them. The CDR3 DNA is TGCAGCGTTGCCTCCGTGGGGATTCCGAAGCAGTACTTC. Protein product: CSVASVGIPKQYF.

This clonotype was counted between two and nine times. Sequence at one end of the junction differs from germline and may be a read error. The chain couples TRBV7-7 to TRBJ2-5; 8 nucleotides line up with TRBD1. The CDR3 contains 17 residues. Germline V gives CDR1 SSHAT, CDR2 FNYEAQ (reference sequence). The CDR3 region is CASSLGQVPVIQETQYF. The CDR3 region has the DNA TGTGCTAGCAGCTTGGGACAGGTCCCAGTAATTCAAGAGACCCAGTACTTC.

J is TRBJ1-6 and V is TRBV6-4; TRBD1 is a possible D gene (5 bases). Looked up from germline, CDR1 is MRHNA and CDR2 is SNTAGT. V gave up 8 bases and J gave up 9 bases, with 17 bases separating them. The CDR3 is 14 amino acids. In DNA, the CDR3 is TGTGCCAGCCATGGAGGGACGGGCCCTTCACCCCTCCACTTT. It codes for CASHGGTGPSPLHF.